This section outlines one T cell receptor (beta chain) sequence together with its context. Its antigen target is currently unknown. Nothing much larger sits one base from this clone, and base qualities are not available. Libraries were built with the immunoSEQ multiplex PCR assay. TCRdb retrieved this table from immuneACCESS and kept in-frame rearrangements only. Not all clones are present; in checked studies, unresolved V genes account for under half, and no reason is known for the remainder. Present in this sample are around 120,000 clones, 70% to 90% of which were seen just once. The ten largest clones add up to 3.4% of the sample. From its cysteine to its phenylalanine, the CDR3 spans 14 amino acids. CDR3 DNA is the only sequence kept; it has 42 bases, read in frame from the first base. From a lookup of the germline V gene (reference sequence), CDR1 and CDR2 are GTSNPN and SVGIG. V sheds 1 base and J sheds 0 bases, leaving 9 bases between their ends.

This entry comes from a study of control samples from healthy donors and cancer patients (dated by TCRdb to about 2020). This TCR was sampled from a man between 35 and 55 years old in good health. The chain links TRBV30 with TRBJ1-1, with the identity of the D gene unclear. The sequencing sample was made of blood. The CDR3 protein is CAWSEGGMNTEAFF. The DNA sequence is as follows: TGTGCCTGGAGTGAGGGCGGAATGAACACTGAAGCTTTCTTT.